These 27 T cell receptor beta chains were all obtained from the same sample, sequenced in a study of shared clonotypes between healthy human individuals (dated by TCRdb to 2018 to 2021). CD8 naive samples were obtained by positive selection for CCR7 among CD45RO-negative cells, yielding a CD45RA+CCR7+ population from which TemRA cells were excluded. Libraries came from the immunoSEQ multiplex PCR assay. In TCRdb, the immuneACCESS table is reduced to in-frame sequences with V and J assigned. These tables do not hold every clone; where another copy was compared, an unresolved V gene accounts for under half, and the others remain unexplained. This sample comprises about 2,100,000 clones, just over 90% of them detected only once. The ten biggest clones cover over 1.5% of the sample. The sample consisted of naive CD8+ T cells from PBMCs. Reading the label with the study, this specimen's cell subset or site is: CD45RA+CCR7+. All receptors derive from a man younger than 35 in good health. Some clones in this sample may be carry-over from other donors' samples.

The CDR3 nucleotides read TGTGCCAGCAGCGCTACCGGGGACCGCGGCGTCGATGAGCAGTTCTTC. Translating it yields CASSATGDRGVDEQFF. The V gene is TRBV9, the J gene TRBJ2-1; possibly TRBD1 or TRBD2 for D (5 bases each). The CDR3 spans 16 residues. The ends were cut back, 3 bases at V and 8 bases at J, with 21 bases in the middle. Per the germline V gene, CDR1 is SGDLS and CDR2 is YYNGEE.

The chain carries TRBV29-1 and TRBJ1-1, with D perhaps matching TRBD1 (5 bases). V shed 4 bases and J shed 5 bases, with 14 bases lying between them. Germline V lookup: CDR1 SQVTM, CDR2 ANQGSEA. The CDR3 loop spans 13 amino acids. CDR3 sequence: CSVVWGTGTEAFF. In DNA form, the CDR3 reads TGCAGCGTTGTATGGGGCACGGGGACTGAAGCTTTCTTT.

DNA for the CDR3: TGTGCCAGTAGTAATCTGGTCGGAGGGGCCAATCAGCCCCAGCATTTT. Amino acids: CASSNLVGGANQPQHF. The rearrangement uses TRBV19 and TRBJ1-5; possible D gene TRBD1, 5 bases. The germline gives CDR1 LNHDA, CDR2 SQIVND (reference sequence). Trimming cost V 4 bases and J 3 bases, with 16 bases left between them. The CDR3 runs to 16 residues.

J is TRBJ1-2 and V is TRBV6-1; 7 positions agree with TRBD1. Germline CDR1 reads MNHNS; CDR2 reads SASEGT. The CDR3 runs to 14 residues. The V segment lost 6 bases and the J segment 4 bases; nucleotides outside the gene matches: 8. The DNA for the CDR3 is TGTGCCAGCAGGCAGGGGGTGGCTGCCTATGGCTACACCTTC. The encoded protein is CASRQGVAAYGYTF.

The chain recombines TRBV30 with TRBJ1-2, with 7 bases lining up with TRBD1. The CDR3 spans 13 residues. The J segment lost 8 bases and the V segment lost 1 base, leaving 7 bases of the junction unmatched. From germline, CDR1 is GTSNPN and CDR2 SVGIG (reference sequence). Written as DNA, the CDR3 is TGTGCCTGGAGTGCGGGCAGGGGGAAAGGCTACACCTTC. Translating it yields CAWSAGRGKGYTF.

The chain links TRBV4-1 to TRBJ2-7; TRBD1 is a possible D gene (6 bases). With 3 bases removed from V and 2 bases from J, the gap between germline ends came to 14 bases. Germline V gives CDR1 MGHRA, CDR2 YSYEKL. There are 15 residues in the CDR3. The CDR3 reads CASSHRDTWAYEQYF. CDR3 DNA sequence: TGCGCCAGCAGCCACCGGGACACTTGGGCCTACGAGCAGTACTTC.

The J gene is TRBJ1-2, the V gene TRBV28, with 9 bases that match TRBD1. The CDR3 is 13 amino acids. Trimming removed 6 bases from V and 4 bases from J; junction bases left unmatched: 3. The germline gives CDR1 MDHEN, CDR2 SYDVKM. Here the CDR3 DNA reads TGTGCCAGCAGCCCACAGGGGGCCTATGGCTACACCTTC. Translating it yields CASSPQGAYGYTF.

The rearrangement uses TRBV2 and TRBJ2-2; 9 bases match TRBD1. The V gene end was trimmed by 6 bases and the J gene end by 5 bases; junction bases not matched to a gene: 10. This CDR3 is built from 16 residues. Looked up from germline, CDR1 is SNHLY and CDR2 is FYNNEI. The CDR3 loop reads CASSVTGGAWTGELFF. CDR3 bases: TGTGCCAGCAGCGTAACAGGGGGCGCGTGGACCGGGGAGCTGTTTTTT.

This chain joins TRBV6-1 and TRBJ1-2; D remains unclear. Looked up from germline, CDR1 is MNHNS and CDR2 is SASEGT. Trimming stripped 5 bases from V and 3 bases from J, with 13 bases between. The CDR3 runs to 14 residues. The CDR3 DNA reads as TGTGCCAGCAGTCTCCGGTCGACGGACTATGGCTACACCTTC. Translated: CASSLRSTDYGYTF.

The CDR3 DNA is TGTGCCAGCAGTAAGGGCGGGATCATCGACGAGCAGTACTTC. Protein: CASSKGGIIDEQYF. This chain uses TRBV4-2 with TRBJ2-7, with a weak D call TRBD2 (6 bases). The CDR3 loop spans 14 amino acids. CDR1 is LGHNA, CDR2 YNFKEQ, per germline. Trimming took off 6 bases at V and 5 bases at J, with 17 bases between the two ends.

This chain connects TRBV28 to TRBJ2-5; D uncertain. Per germline, CDR1 MDHEN and CDR2 SYDVKM. The germline V and J ends were trimmed by 2 bases and 0 bases, with 10 bases remaining between them. This CDR3 contains 15 residues. CDR3 residues: CASSLTLRHQETQYF. CDR3 in DNA: TGTGCCAGCAGTTTAACCCTCAGGCACCAAGAGACCCAGTACTTC.

This chain joins TRBV28 and TRBJ1-1; 8 bases line up with TRBD1. V gave up 2 bases and J gave up 0 bases; unmatched junction bases: 14. The CDR3 consists of 19 residues. The V gene's germline CDR1 is MDHEN and CDR2 SYDVKM. This CDR3 reads CASSLNLGQGRTLNTEAFF. For the CDR3, the DNA is TGTGCCAGCAGTTTAAATCTAGGACAGGGCCGTACCCTGAACACTGAAGCTTTCTTT.

This sequence joins TRBV7-2 and TRBJ2-6, with a tentative D call TRBD1 (6 bases). The germline V gene encodes CDR1 SGHTA and CDR2 FQGNSA. The length of the CDR3 is 16 residues. Trimming took 1 base from V and 4 from J, leaving 11 bases between them. CDR3 sequence: CASSLETGLGANVLTF. The CDR3 DNA sequence: TGTGCCAGCAGCTTAGAAACAGGGCTGGGGGCCAACGTCCTGACTTTC.

The chain recombines TRBV9 with TRBJ2-7; 8 bases line up with TRBD2. Unmatched junction bases numbered 3, after V lost 3 bases and J lost 1 base. CDR1 and CDR2 (germline): SGDLS, YYNGEE. There are 14 residues in the CDR3. CDR3 residues: CASSEGLVSYEQYF. CDR3 bases: TGTGCCAGCAGCGAGGGACTAGTGTCCTACGAGCAGTACTTC.

This chain links TRBV5-1 with TRBJ2-7, with 7 bases aligning to TRBD1. The CDR3 runs 15 residues. Germline V gene data show CDR1 as SGHRS and CDR2 as YFSETQ. With V trimmed by 4 bases and J by 5 bases, 12 bases remained unmatched. The CDR3 loop is CASSNRRDSFNEQYF. In nucleotides, the CDR3 is TGCGCCAGCAGCAACCGAAGGGACAGTTTTAACGAGCAGTACTTC.

The chain employs TRBV27 and TRBJ2-1; 11 positions match TRBD2. This CDR3 is 16 amino acids long. J was trimmed by 2 bases and V by 3 bases; bases with no gene match: 3. CDR1 and CDR2 (germline): MNHEY, SMNVEV (reference sequence). This CDR3 reads CASSFKTSGTYNEQFF. In DNA, the CDR3 is TGTGCCAGCAGTTTCAAGACTAGCGGGACCTACAATGAGCAGTTCTTC.

V gene TRBV19 combines with J gene TRBJ1-2; D is uncertain. The CDR3 runs to 13 residues. V lost 3 bases, J lost 1 base, and 6 bases lay in between. CDR1 is LNHDA, CDR2 SQIVND, per germline (reference sequence). The CDR3 sequence: CASSIQVNYGYTF. CDR3 sequence (DNA): TGTGCCAGTAGTATCCAGGTTAACTATGGCTACACCTTC.

The CDR3 here is CASRTTHEQYF. For the CDR3, the DNA is TGTGCCAGCCGGACGACCCACGAGCAGTACTTC. V and J are TRBV27 and TRBJ2-7, with D unresolved. The V gene lost 8 bases and the J gene lost 5 bases, with 10 bases spanning the gap. Per germline, CDR1 MNHEY and CDR2 SMNVEV (reference sequence). The CDR3 is 11 residues long.

This clone was observed a few times. This may arise from a read error, as a much more abundant clone is one base away. Other DNA sequences within the sample encode an identical CDR3. The genes are TRBV7-3 and TRBJ1-1, with D perhaps TRBD1 (6 bases). Germline lookup yields CDR1 SGHTA and CDR2 FQGTGA. Trimming took 5 bases from V and 4 from J, leaving 11 bases between them. The CDR3 runs to 13 residues. This CDR3 reads CASSLGGGTEAFF. The CDR3 region has the DNA TGTGCCAGCAGCCTAGGAGGGGGCACTGAAGCTTTCTTT.

This sequence joins TRBV9 and TRBJ2-1, with 7 positions matching TRBD1. V trimming: 4 bases; J trimming: 9 bases; junction bases outside the gene matches: 4. CDR1 is SGDLS, CDR2 YYNGEE, per germline. This CDR3 has 12 amino acids. DNA of the CDR3: TGTGCCAGCAGCCCTCAGGGGGTTGAGCAGTTCTTC. Residues: CASSPQGVEQFF.

This clone was counted a single time. The CDR3 loop reads CASSIIAGYEQYF. CDR3 DNA: TGTGCCAGTAGTATTATTGCGGGGTACGAGCAGTACTTC. The gene calls are TRBV19 and TRBJ2-7; tentative D call: TRBD2 (6 bases). CDR3 length: 13 amino acids. Looked up from germline, CDR1 is LNHDA and CDR2 is SQIVND (reference sequence). Trimming left V 3 bases short and J 4 bases short, with 10 bases between.

This clone showed up just once. The V gene is TRBV29-1, the J gene TRBJ2-1; D remains unclear. The CDR3 is 14 amino acids. Germline CDR1 and CDR2: SQVTM and ANQGSEA. The V end was cut by 2 bases, the J end by 0 bases, with 8 bases between. The CDR3 DNA sequence: TGCAGCGTTGAACTGGGCAGCTCCTACAATGAGCAGTTCTTC. Translation: CSVELGSSYNEQFF.

The chain uses TRBV14 and TRBJ2-1; 10 bases fit TRBD2. CDR3 size: 16 residues. Germline CDR1 and CDR2: SGHDN and FVKESK. Germline trimming cut 2 bases from V and 7 bases from J; bases unmatched to any gene: 8. CDR3 in DNA: TGTGCCAGCAGCCAACAGTTTGGTAGCGGGAGGAATGAGCAGTTCTTC. Amino acid sequence: CASSQQFGSGRNEQFF.

This clone turned up a few times. Additional DNA sequences in this sample encode the identical CDR3. The gene calls are TRBV9 and TRBJ2-2, with unresolved D. V was pared by 7 bases and J by 5 bases, with 3 bases between. The germline V gene encodes CDR1 SGDLS and CDR2 YYNGEE. The CDR3 runs to 10 residues. The CDR3 bases are TGTGCCAGCGGGACCGGGGAGCTGTTTTTT. This sequence encodes CASGTGELFF.

The chain couples TRBV10-3 to TRBJ2-3, with 9 bases aligning to TRBD2. The CDR3 covers 16 residues. Germline CDR1 is ENHRY and CDR2 is SYGVKD. The junction had 10 bases not matched to a gene; V was cut back by 0 bases and J by 9 bases. CDR3 residues: CAISESSSGRYNTQYF. CDR3 nucleotides: TGTGCCATCAGTGAGTCGAGTAGCGGGAGATATAACACGCAGTATTTT.

The chain is built from TRBV7-2 and TRBJ1-1, with TRBD1 as a possible D gene (6 bases). The CDR3 loop spans 15 amino acids. The V gene's germline CDR1 is SGHTA and CDR2 FQGNSA. V lost 1 base and J 6 bases, leaving 15 bases between the germline ends. CDR3 sequence (DNA): TGTGCCAGCAGCTTAGTAAGGGGGGGGATGCCTGAAGCTTTCTTT. Translation: CASSLVRGGMPEAFF.

V usage is TRBV4-2 and J usage is TRBJ1-2; unclear D gene. CDR1 is LGHNA and CDR2 is YNFKEQ in the germline V gene. V lost 4 bases to trimming and J lost 8 bases, with 17 bases between them. The CDR3 runs to 14 residues. DNA of the CDR3: TGTGCCAGCAGCCCCAAAACATTCTCCCGCGGCTACACCTTC. Amino acids: CASSPKTFSRGYTF.